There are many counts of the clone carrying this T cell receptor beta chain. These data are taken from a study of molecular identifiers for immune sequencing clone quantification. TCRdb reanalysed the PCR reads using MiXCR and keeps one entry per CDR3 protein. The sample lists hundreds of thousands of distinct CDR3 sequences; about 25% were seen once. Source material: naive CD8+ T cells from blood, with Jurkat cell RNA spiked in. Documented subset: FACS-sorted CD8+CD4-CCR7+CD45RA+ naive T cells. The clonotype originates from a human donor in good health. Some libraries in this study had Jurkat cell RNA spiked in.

CDR3: CASSLGAGWTDTQYF. Written as DNA, the CDR3 is TGTGCCAGCAGCTTAGGGGCGGGTTGGACGGATACGCAGTATTTT. The chain joins TRBV7-2 to TRBJ2-3, with D possibly being TRBD2 (5 bases). CDR3 length: 15 residues. Germline V gene lookup returns CDR1 SGHTA and CDR2 FQGNSA. Deletions cut 1 base from V and 6 bases from J, with 14 bases between.